Listed below are T cell receptor beta chains from one sample, sequenced in a study of identical twins. One entry per CDR3 protein results from TCRdb running MiXCR on the 5' RACE reads. The top ten clones hold 2.9% of a sample with 400,000 to 550,000 distinct CDR3 sequences, 20% to 25% of them seen once. These sequences were also reported in another study, on T cells expressing NK-cell markers.

What was sequenced was CD4+ T cells sorted from blood. These receptors were collected from a woman younger than 30 in good health. Both conserved end residues are part of each CDR3. Size tells how often a clone was seen (once, few, many) or the class of an expanded clone, and some rows leave it out.

clone_size v_call cdr3_aa
. TRBV20-1 CSARMGSEQYF
. TRBV6-2/TRBV6-3 CASSSRDRQETQYF
few TRBV7-2 CASSFGNRGAYEQYF
few TRBV29-1 CSPTDGPRGEKLFF
few TRBV7-9 CASSRGQGAGYTF
few TRBV2 CASSESGQETQYF
. TRBV7-9 CASSGRGQSNTEAFF
few TRBV7-2 CASRNYGSYEQYF
. TRBV20-1 CSARDFWAQLNEQFF
. TRBV27 CASSVTRTANYGYTF
. TRBV7-9 CASSLQLSSYEQYF
. TRBV6-2/TRBV6-3 CASGVGFVAKNIQYF
. TRBV20-1 CSVHKTQYF
few TRBV25-1 CASIEDGTEAFF
many TRBV12-3/TRBV12-4 CASSRGGGEQYF
. TRBV3-1 CASSHSGSPVNEQFF
. TRBV3-1 CASSQGRWQPQHF
. TRBV6-2/TRBV6-3 CASTPRLGEQYF
few TRBV7-9 CASSLAGTPEAFF
. TRBV12-3/TRBV12-4 CASSFLQGGYTFF
. TRBV7-2 CASSFRAEHGYTF
few TRBV18 CASSPVRVNGEQYF
. TRBV5-1 CASSLFQGHNEQFF
few TRBV20-1 CSAAGTGDSGTQYF
few TRBV6-1 CASRANRDSNEQFF
once TRBV11-2 CATRLSSTDTQYF
few TRBV6-5 CASSLLSTPGDTQYF
few TRBV6-1 CASKRSQNTEAFF
few TRBV7-2 CASSLDPGVRDTQYF
. TRBV9 CASSVLAGGYNEQFF
. TRBV6-1 CASRRTGGDTEAFF
. TRBV20-1 CSVRGRMGQYF